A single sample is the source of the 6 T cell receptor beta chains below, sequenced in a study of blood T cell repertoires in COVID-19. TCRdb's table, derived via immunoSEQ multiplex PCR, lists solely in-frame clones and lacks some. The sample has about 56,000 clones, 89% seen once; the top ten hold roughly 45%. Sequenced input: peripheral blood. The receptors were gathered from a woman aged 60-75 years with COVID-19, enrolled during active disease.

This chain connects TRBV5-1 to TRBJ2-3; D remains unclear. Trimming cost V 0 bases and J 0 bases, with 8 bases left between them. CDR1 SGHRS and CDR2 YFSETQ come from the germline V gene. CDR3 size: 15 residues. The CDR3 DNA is TGCGCCAGCAGCTTGGTTGACATTAGCACAGATACGCAGTATTTT. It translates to CASSLVDISTDTQYF.

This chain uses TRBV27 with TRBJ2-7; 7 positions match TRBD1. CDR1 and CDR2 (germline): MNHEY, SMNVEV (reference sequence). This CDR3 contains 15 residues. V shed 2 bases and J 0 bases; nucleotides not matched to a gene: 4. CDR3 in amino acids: CASSLGTASSYEQYF. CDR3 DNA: TGTGCCAGCAGTTTAGGGACAGCGAGCTCCTACGAGCAGTACTTC.

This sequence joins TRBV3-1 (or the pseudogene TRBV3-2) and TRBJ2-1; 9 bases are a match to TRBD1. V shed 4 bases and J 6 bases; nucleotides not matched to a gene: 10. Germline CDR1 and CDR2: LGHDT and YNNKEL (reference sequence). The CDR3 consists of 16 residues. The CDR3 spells CASSPSGTGWGNEQFF. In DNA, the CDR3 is TGTGCCAGCAGCCCCTCTGGGACAGGGTGGGGCAATGAGCAGTTCTTC.

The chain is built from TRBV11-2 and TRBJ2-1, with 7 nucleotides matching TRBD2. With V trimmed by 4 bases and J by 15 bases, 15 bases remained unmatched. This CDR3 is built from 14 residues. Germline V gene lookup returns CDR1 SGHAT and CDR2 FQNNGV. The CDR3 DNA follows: TGTGCCAGCAGCTCACCCTCTAGCGGACCAAGCACGTTCTTC. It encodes CASSSPSSGPSTFF.

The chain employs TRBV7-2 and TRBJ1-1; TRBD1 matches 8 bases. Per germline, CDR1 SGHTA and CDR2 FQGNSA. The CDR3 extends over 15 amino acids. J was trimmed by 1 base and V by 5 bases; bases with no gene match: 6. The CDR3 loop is CASSNYGTGNTEAFF. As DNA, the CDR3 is TGTGCCAGCAGCAATTACGGGACAGGGAACACTGAAGCTTTCTTT.

The CDR3 loop reads CASSPQGGYYNEQFF. The CDR3 DNA follows: TGTGCCAGTAGTCCACAGGGCGGCTACTACAATGAGCAGTTCTTC. The V and J genes are TRBV19 and TRBJ2-1, with a possible D match to TRBD1 (6 bases). Trimming removed 5 bases from V and 3 bases from J, with 14 bases in between. Germline CDR1 reads LNHDA; CDR2 reads SQIVND (reference sequence). CDR3 length equals 15 residues.